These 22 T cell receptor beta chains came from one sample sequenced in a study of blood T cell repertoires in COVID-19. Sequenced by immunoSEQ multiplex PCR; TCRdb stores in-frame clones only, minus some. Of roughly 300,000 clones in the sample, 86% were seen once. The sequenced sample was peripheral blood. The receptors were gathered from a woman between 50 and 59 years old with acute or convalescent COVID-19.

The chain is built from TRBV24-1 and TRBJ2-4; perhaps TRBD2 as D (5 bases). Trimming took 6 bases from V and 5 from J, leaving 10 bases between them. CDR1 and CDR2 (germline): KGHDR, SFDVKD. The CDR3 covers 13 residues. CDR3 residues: CATSTRRENIQYF. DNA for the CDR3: TGTGCCACCAGTACCCGGCGGGAAAACATTCAGTACTTC.

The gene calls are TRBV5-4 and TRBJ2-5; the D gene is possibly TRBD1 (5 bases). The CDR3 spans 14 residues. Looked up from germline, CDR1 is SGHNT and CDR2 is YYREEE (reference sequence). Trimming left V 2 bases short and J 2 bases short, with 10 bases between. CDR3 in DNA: TGTGCCAGCAGCTTCGGTCGGACACAAGAGACCCAGTACTTC. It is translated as CASSFGRTQETQYF. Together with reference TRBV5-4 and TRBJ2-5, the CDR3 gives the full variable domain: ETGVTQSPTHLIKTRGQQVTLRCSSQSGHNTVSWYQQALGQGPQFIFQYYREEENGRGNFPPRFSGLQFPNYSSELNVNALELDDSALYLCASSFGRTQETQYFGPGTRLLVL.

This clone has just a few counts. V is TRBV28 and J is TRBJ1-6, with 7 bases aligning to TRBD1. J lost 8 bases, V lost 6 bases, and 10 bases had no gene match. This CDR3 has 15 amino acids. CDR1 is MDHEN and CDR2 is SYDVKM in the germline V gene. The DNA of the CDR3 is TGTGCCAGCAGCAGATCCGACAGGGCCGATTCACCCCTCCACTTT. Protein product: CASSRSDRADSPLHF.

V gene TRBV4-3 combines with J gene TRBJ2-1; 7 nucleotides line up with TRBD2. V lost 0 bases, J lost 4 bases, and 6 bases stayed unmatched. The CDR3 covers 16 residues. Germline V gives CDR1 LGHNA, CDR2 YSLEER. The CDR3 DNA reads TGCGCCAGCAGCCAAGACCCGCTAGCGGTGTACAATGAGCAGTTCTTC. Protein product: CASSQDPLAVYNEQFF.

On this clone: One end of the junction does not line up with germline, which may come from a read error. The CDR3 sequence: CASSIRGQGTDTQYF. CDR3 sequence (DNA): TGTGCCAGCAGTATCCGGGGACAGGGCACGGATACGCAGTATTTT. V and J are TRBV27 and TRBJ2-3; TRBD1 matches at 9 bases. Germline V gene data show CDR1 as MNHEY and CDR2 as SMNVEV (reference sequence). The CDR3 sequence is 15 residues long.

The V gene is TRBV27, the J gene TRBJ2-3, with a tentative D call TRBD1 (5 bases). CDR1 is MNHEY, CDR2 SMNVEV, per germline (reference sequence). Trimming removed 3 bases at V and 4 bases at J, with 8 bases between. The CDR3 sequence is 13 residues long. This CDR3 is CASSFAGPDTQYF. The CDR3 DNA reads TGTGCCAGCAGTTTTGCAGGGCCAGATACGCAGTATTTT.

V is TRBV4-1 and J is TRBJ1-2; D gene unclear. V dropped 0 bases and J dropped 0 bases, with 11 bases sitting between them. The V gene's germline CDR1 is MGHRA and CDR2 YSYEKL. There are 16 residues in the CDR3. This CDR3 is CASSQDPGPTNYGYTF. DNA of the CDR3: TGCGCCAGCAGCCAAGACCCAGGCCCCACTAACTATGGCTACACCTTC.

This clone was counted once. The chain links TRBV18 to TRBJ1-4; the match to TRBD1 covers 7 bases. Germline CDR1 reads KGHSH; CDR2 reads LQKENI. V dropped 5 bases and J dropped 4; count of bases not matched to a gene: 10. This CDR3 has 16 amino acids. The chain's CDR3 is CASSINVRDSNEKLFF. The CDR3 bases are TGTGCCAGCTCAATCAATGTGCGGGACAGTAATGAAAAACTGTTTTTT.

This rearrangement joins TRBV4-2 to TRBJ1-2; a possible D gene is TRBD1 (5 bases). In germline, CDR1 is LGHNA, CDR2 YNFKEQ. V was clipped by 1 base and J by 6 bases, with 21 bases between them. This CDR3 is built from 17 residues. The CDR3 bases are TGTGCCAGCAGCCAAGTTAGCTGGAATAGGGGCGACGATGGCTACACCTTC. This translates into CASSQVSWNRGDDGYTF.

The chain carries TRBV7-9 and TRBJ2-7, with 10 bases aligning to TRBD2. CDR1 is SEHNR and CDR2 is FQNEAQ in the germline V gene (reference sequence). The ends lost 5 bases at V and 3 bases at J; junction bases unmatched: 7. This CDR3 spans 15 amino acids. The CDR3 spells CASSTGTSVNYEQYF. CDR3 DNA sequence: TGTGCCAGCAGCACCGGGACTAGCGTAAACTACGAGCAGTACTTC. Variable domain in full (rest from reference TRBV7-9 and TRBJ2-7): DTGVSQNPRHKITKRGQNVTFRCDPISEHNRLYWYRQTLGQGPEFLTYFQNEAQLEKSRLLSDRFSAERPKGSFSTLEIQRTEQGDSAMYLCASSTGTSVNYEQYFGPGTRLTVT.

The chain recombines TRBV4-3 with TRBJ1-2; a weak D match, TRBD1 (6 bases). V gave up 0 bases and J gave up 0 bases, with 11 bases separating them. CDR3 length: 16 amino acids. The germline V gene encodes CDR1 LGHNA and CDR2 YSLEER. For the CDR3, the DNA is TGCGCCAGCAGCCAAGATTTTTCAGGGGCTAACTATGGCTACACCTTC. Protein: CASSQDFSGANYGYTF.

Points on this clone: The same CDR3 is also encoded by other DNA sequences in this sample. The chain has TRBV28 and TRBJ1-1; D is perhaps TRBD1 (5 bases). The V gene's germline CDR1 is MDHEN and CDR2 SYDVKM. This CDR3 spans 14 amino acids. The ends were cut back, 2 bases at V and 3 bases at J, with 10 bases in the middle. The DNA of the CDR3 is TGTGCCAGCAGTTTAGGGCGCAGGGACACTGAAGCTTTCTTT. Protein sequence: CASSLGRRDTEAFF.

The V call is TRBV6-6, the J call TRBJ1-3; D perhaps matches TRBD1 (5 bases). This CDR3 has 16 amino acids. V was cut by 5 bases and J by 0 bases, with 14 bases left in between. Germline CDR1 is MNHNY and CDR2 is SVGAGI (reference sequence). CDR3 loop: CASSLIQGFSGNTIYF. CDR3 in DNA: TGTGCCAGCAGTCTTATTCAGGGATTCTCTGGAAACACCATATATTTT.

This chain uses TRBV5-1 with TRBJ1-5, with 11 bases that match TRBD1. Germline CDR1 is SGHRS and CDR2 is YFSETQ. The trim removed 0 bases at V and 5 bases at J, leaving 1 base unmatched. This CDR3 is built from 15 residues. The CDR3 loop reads CASSLGTGGDQPQHF. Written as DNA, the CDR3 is TGCGCCAGCAGCTTGGGGACAGGGGGCGATCAGCCCCAGCATTTT.

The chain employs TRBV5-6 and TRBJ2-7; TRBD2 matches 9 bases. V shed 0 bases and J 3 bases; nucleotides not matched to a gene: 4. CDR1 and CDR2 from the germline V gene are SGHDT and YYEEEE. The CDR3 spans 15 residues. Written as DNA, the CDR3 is TGTGCCAGCAGCTTGGAAGTTAGCGGGAGCTACGAGCAGTACTTC. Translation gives CASSLEVSGSYEQYF. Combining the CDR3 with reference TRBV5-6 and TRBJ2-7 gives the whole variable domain DAGVTQSPTHLIKTRGQQVTLRCSPKSGHDTVSWYQQALGQGPQFIFQYYEEEERQRGNFPDRFSGHQFPNYSSELNVNALLLGDSALYLCASSLEVSGSYEQYFGPGTRLTVT.

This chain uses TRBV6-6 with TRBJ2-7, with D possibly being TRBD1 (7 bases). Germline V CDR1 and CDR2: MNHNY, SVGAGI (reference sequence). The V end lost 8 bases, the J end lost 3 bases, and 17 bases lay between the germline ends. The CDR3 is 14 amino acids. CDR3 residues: CASRGGGAIYEQYF. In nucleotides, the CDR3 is TGTGCCAGCCGAGGAGGGGGCGCCATCTACGAGCAGTACTTC.

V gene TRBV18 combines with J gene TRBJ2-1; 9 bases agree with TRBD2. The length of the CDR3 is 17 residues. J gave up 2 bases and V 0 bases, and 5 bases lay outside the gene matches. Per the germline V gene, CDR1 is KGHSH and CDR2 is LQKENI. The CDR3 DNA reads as TGTGCCAGCTCACCACCGTATAGCGGGAGTGCCTACAATGAGCAGTTCTTC. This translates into CASSPPYSGSAYNEQFF.

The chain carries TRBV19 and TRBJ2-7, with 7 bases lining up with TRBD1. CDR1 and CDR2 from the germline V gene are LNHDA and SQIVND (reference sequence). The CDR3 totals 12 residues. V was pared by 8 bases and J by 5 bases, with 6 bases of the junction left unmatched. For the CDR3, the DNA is TGTGCCAGTCAGGGGCAGGGGGACGAGCAGTACTTC. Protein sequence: CASQGQGDEQYF.

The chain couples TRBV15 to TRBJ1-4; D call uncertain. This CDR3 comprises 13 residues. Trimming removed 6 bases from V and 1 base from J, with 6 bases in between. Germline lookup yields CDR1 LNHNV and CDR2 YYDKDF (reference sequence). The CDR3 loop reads CATRFGTNEKLFF. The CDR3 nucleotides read TGTGCCACCAGGTTCGGAACTAATGAAAAACTGTTTTTT.

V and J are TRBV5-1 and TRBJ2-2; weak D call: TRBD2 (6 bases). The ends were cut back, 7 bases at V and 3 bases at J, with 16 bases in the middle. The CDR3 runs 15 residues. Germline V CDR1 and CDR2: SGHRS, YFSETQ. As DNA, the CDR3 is TGCGCCAGCGCCGGGGGACGAACTTACACCGGGGAGCTGTTTTTT. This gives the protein CASAGGRTYTGELFF. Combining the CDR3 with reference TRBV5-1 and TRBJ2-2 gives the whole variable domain KAGVTQTPRYLIKTRGQQVTLSCSPISGHRSVSWYQQTPGQGLQFLFEYFSETQRNKGNFPGRFSGRQFSNSRSEMNVSTLELGDSALYLCASAGGRTYTGELFFGEGSRLTVL.

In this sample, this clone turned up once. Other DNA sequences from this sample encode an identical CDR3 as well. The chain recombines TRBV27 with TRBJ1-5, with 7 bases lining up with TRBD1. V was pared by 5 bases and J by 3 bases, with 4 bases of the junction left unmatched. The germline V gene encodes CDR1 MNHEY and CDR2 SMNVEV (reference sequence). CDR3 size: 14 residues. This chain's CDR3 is CASSRQGPNQPQHF. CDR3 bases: TGTGCCAGCAGTCGACAGGGACCCAATCAGCCCCAGCATTTT.

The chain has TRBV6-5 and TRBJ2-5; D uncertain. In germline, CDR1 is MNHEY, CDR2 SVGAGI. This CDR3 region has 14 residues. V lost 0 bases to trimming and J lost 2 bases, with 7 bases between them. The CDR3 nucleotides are TGTGCCAGCAGTTACTCAGGAGAACAAGAGACCCAGTACTTC. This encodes CASSYSGEQETQYF.